Included here is one T cell receptor beta chain sequence, with context. Its specificity is unknown. The data stem from a study of CD8 T cells in Susac syndrome. Whole-study findings and limits: The study conceded that its TCR sequencing and HLA analysis involved relatively few individuals.

Random hexamers primed reverse transcription of about 0.45 to 1 ug RNA. TCRdb re-derived calls from the immunoSEQ multiplex PCR reads in MiXCR, one entry per CDR3 protein. The repertoire includes 100,000 to 150,000 distinct CDR3 sequences, 85% to 95% of them detected once, and around 0.3% sits in the top ten. CDR3 length: 15 residues. Germline V lookup: CDR1 KGHDR, CDR2 SFDVKD. With 1 base removed from V and 0 bases from J, the gap between germline ends came to 7 bases. The chain carries TRBV24-1 and TRBJ2-3; the D gene is possibly TRBD2 (5 bases). This sequence originates from a human donor with multiple sclerosis. Material: CD8+ T cells from PBMCs. The CDR3 coding sequence is TGTGCCACCAGTGATTTACGGACTAGCACAGATACGCAGTATTTT. It codes for CATSDLRTSTDTQYF.